This T cell receptor (beta chain) was found in a study of identical twins (dated by TCRdb to 2016 to 2017). Looking at the study overall: To test whether fetal clonotypes persist, the study used deep sequencing on TCR alpha and beta repertoires from monozygotic twins, unrelated adults of various ages, and cord blood. To rule out contamination, replicate twin experiments were performed at different times with different library preparation protocols. Beyond this particular receptor, the publication reports: Invariant T cells such as MAIT and iNKT could partly confound zero-insertion analyses, although diverse VJ usage argued against such confounding for most clonotypes. Because the same donors could not be followed over many years, conclusions were based on cross-sectional statistical analysis. Compared with coincidental sharing between unrelated individuals, out-of-frame TCR alpha sequences shared between twins showed an excess of sequences with low generation probability. Out-of-frame TCR alpha sharing in monozygotic twins was systematically underestimated by recombination models, whereas sharing between unrelated individuals was in agreement with the recombination models. A weaker excess of twin sharing was found in beta out-of-frame sequences because the signal-to-noise ratio was lowered by fewer shared sequences. Abundant cord blood beta clonotypes had fewer insertions, young adult naive repertoires showed a similar but weaker trend, and memory repertoires showed no such trend.

Library prep was done by 5' RACE. The instrument was an Illumina HiSeq 2000. A universal primer binding site was introduced by template switching, and a unique molecular identifier was present in the final cDNA, enabling accurate counting of TCR cDNA molecules. Specific primers in the conserved constant-segment region were used to synthesize first-strand cDNA for TCR alpha and beta chains. To control for contamination, every cDNA library was double barcoded, receiving both a SMART-Mk sample barcode and Illumina barcodes. TruSeq adapter sequences, together with Illumina sample barcodes, were added in two successive PCR steps. The TCR alpha and beta cDNA libraries were sequenced on the Illumina HiSeq platform using custom primers. In the paper's pipeline: MiGEC was used to process raw reads and extract unique molecular identifiers, and MiXCR was used to find CDR3 positions. For each individual, recombination models were inferred using an EM algorithm with the repgenHMM and IGoR tools. Shared clonotype analysis was performed with the tcR package in R, normalizing sharing by the product of cloneset sizes. To study raw recombination free of thymic and clonal selection effects, out-of-frame nonproductive sequences were analyzed. Clones were called with MiXCR by TCRdb after fastp trimmed the public reads at Q25, and only in-frame beta chains were retained. All rows with the same CDR3 protein become a single entry with the most common DNA and genes. The V and J calls, along with clone size, are taken from TCRdb and not from the paper's own processing. This sample gives approximately 700,000 distinct CDR3 sequences in total; 5.5% to 6.5% of them show up just once. The ten largest clones capture about 1.8% of the sample.

CDR1 and CDR2, per the germline V gene (reference sequence), are MNHEY and SMNVEV. After removal of 6 bases from V and 1 base from J, the junction retains 6 bases not matched to a gene. Inclusive of the bounding cysteine and phenylalanine, the CDR3 is 16 residues long. Only the CDR3 portion is preserved as DNA: 48 bases, with reading frame beginning at the first base. Every donor in the study was a healthy Caucasian. The researchers also sequenced three unrelated adults who were not twins: a male aged 18 to 29, a male aged 50 to 60, and a female aged 50 to 60. Miltenyi CD45RO+ enrichment and human naive T-cell isolation kits were used to isolate memory (CD45RO+) and naive T cells from PBMC. This clonotype showed up many times. The antigen it binds to is not known. Per-nucleotide qualities are absent, and no much larger clonotype sits a single base away.

Sequencing was done on a sample of naive T cells sorted from blood. Sample cell subset or site, as interpreted from the label and publication: cells isolated with a human naive T-cell isolation kit. The chain employs TRBV27 and TRBJ2-1, and TRBD2 matches 10 of the central bases. This TCR came from a man aged 18 to 30 in good health. The CDR3 in this case is CASSPQREGSYNEQFF. Here is the DNA: TGTGCCAGCAGCCCCCAGCGGGAGGGATCCTACAATGAGCAGTTCTTC.